This T cell receptor beta chain was identified in a study of graft-versus-host responses after intestinal transplantation. On the study more broadly: Recipients obtained multivisceral, liver-intestinal, or isolated intestinal transplants. The study gave all recipients anti-thymocyte globulin induction, then tacrolimus and steroids for 2 to 3 years.

General observations from the study: In recipient marrow, GvH clones were found, and some appeared first in ileum or blood.

The CDR3 totals 14 residues. Germline lookup yields CDR1 SNHLY and CDR2 FYNNEI. The ends lost 10 bases at V and 1 base at J; junction bases unmatched: 4. Of note for this clone: Its antigen is still unknown.

TCRdb's copy holds only in-frame clones and misses some; the assay was immunoSEQ multiplex PCR. The table includes over 100,000 clones, over 75% detected once. Source: unstimulated CD4+ T cells sorted from spleen or lymph node cells, taken before intestinal transplant. The chain employs TRBV2 and TRBJ2-2; TRBD1 agrees at 9 bases. The receptor was isolated from a human donor who received an intestinal transplant. The CDR3: CATRDRENTGELFF. The CDR3 nucleotides are TGTGCCACTCGGGACAGGGAGAACACCGGGGAGCTGTTTTTT.